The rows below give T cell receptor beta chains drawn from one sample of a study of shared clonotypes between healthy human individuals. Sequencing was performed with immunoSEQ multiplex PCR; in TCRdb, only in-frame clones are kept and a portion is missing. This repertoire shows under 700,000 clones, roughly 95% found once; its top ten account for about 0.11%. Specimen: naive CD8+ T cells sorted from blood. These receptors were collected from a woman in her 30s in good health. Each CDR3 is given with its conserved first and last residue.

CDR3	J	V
CASSLAPTVTYEQYF	TRBJ2-7	TRBV7-8
CASSYSLLDRGYEQYF	TRBJ2-7	TRBV6-5
CASSLEGSETQYF	TRBJ2-5	TRBV5-6
CASSERGSGREQETQYF	TRBJ2-5	TRBV2
CASSFVAGGYNEQFF	TRBJ2-1	TRBV6-5
CASSKTPDRGVLGYTF	TRBJ1-2	TRBV27
CASEPLRADVSYEQYF	TRBJ2-7	TRBV28
CASSLRGASTDTQYF	TRBJ2-3	TRBV11-2
CASSKGDRAYEQYF	TRBJ2-7	TRBV7-9
CASSSVLSSGQRKGANVLTF	TRBJ2-6	TRBV5-4
CASSFWGQVEQYF	TRBJ2-7	TRBV5-4
CASSLGVLGNDEQFF	TRBJ2-1	TRBV7-9
CASSLWSRSAPTYEQYF	TRBJ2-7	TRBV28
CASSEPGQTNYEQYF	TRBJ2-7	TRBV6-1
CASSTTGTTGELFF	TRBJ2-2	TRBV19
CASSFEGGRTYEQYF	TRBJ2-7	TRBV28
CASSQELRGVYEQYF	TRBJ2-7	TRBV4-1
CASSLGGGYEQYF	TRBJ2-7	TRBV7-3
CASSLGLAGGPVYEQYF	TRBJ2-7	TRBV5-4
CSVEDQAGESYEQYF	TRBJ2-7	TRBV29-1
CASSTGQGQETQYF	TRBJ2-5	TRBV9
CATSTGASNQPQHF	TRBJ1-5	TRBV15